The clone carrying this T cell receptor beta chain was seen repeatedly, ten times or more. The antigen remains undetermined. TCRdb independently ran MiXCR on the 5' RACE reads; one entry per CDR3 protein. The sample yields approximately 520,000 distinct CDR3 sequences, 5.3% seen once. The data belong to a study of CD8 T cells in ankylosing spondylitis. Germline CDR1 is ENHRY and CDR2 is SYGVKD. CDR3 length: 16 amino acids. Trimming cost V 6 bases and J 5 bases, with 19 bases left between them. Study-level points and caveats: Several highly homologous variants formed a TCR beta motif that appeared characteristic of ankylosing spondylitis blood. In reactive arthritis synovial fluid and blood, some motif variants had been reported before.

The source is a male donor with ankylosing spondylitis. V gene TRBV10-3 combines with J gene TRBJ1-4, with D possibly TRBD1 on 6 matching bases. Material for sequencing was blood, either unsorted or a sorted T cell fraction (not recorded which). In nucleotides, the CDR3 is TGTGCCATCAGCCCCACAGTCGGACAGTCGAATGAAAAACTGTTTTTT. It yields the protein CAISPTVGQSNEKLFF.